These 13 T cell receptor beta chains were all obtained from the same sample, sequenced in a study of blood T cell repertoires in COVID-19. Assay: immunoSEQ multiplex PCR; the TCRdb copy retains only in-frame clones and omits some. The sample yields tens of thousands of clones, approximately 84% seen once. Input material: peripheral blood. These receptors came from a man aged 50-59 years with active COVID-19.

The V gene is TRBV9, the J gene TRBJ1-2; 8 bases are a match to TRBD1. Germline loops: CDR1 SGDLS, CDR2 YYNGEE. V shed 0 bases and J 2 bases; nucleotides not matched to a gene: 3. The length of the CDR3 is 15 residues. The CDR3 sequence: CASSVGQGTNYGYTF. CDR3 DNA sequence: TGTGCCAGCAGCGTAGGACAGGGGACGAACTATGGCTACACCTTC.

The chain couples TRBV28 to TRBJ1-1; perhaps TRBD1 as D (5 bases). The CDR3 spans 13 residues. CDR1 and CDR2 from the germline V gene are MDHEN and SYDVKM. V lost 6 bases and J 4 bases, leaving 12 bases between the germline ends. CDR3 in amino acids: CASRLGGSTEAFF. In DNA, the CDR3 is TGTGCCAGCAGACTCGGGGGGAGCACTGAAGCTTTCTTT.

The rearrangement joins TRBV9 to TRBJ2-7, with no clear D. V was clipped by 0 bases and J by 2 bases, with 12 bases between them. Germline assignment: CDR1 SGDLS and CDR2 YYNGEE. CDR3 size: 15 residues. The CDR3 is CASSVGGIITYEQYF. The CDR3 DNA reads TGTGCCAGCAGCGTAGGAGGCATTATAACCTACGAGCAGTACTTC.

This clone came up a few times. The genes are TRBV2 and TRBJ1-6; D may be TRBD1 (5 bases). Per the germline V gene, CDR1 is SNHLY and CDR2 is FYNNEI. V was cut by 5 bases and J by 8 bases, with 10 bases left in between. This CDR3 is 13 amino acids long. CDR3 loop: CASSPPTDSPLHF. The CDR3 DNA is TGTGCCAGCAGTCCCCCGACAGATTCACCCCTCCACTTT.

The chain employs TRBV24-1 and TRBJ2-7; 7 bases fit TRBD1. Looked up from germline, CDR1 is KGHDR and CDR2 is SFDVKD. The CDR3 totals 16 residues. The V and J ends lost 0 bases and 2 bases, in that order; junction bases with no gene match: 6. This chain's CDR3 is CATSDLRGPNPYEQYF. The CDR3 DNA reads as TGTGCCACCAGTGATTTGAGGGGGCCCAACCCCTACGAGCAGTACTTC.

This clone has just a few counts. The chain uses TRBV25-1 and TRBJ2-7; D possibly corresponds to TRBD2 (5 bases). The CDR3 sequence is 12 residues long. Looked up from germline, CDR1 is MGHDK and CDR2 is SYGVNS. The V and J ends lost 6 bases and 3 bases respectively, with 9 bases between them. The chain's CDR3 is CASRGGFYEQYF. DNA of the CDR3: TGTGCCAGCAGAGGAGGATTCTACGAGCAGTACTTC.

This chain connects TRBV28 to TRBJ1-3; D gene ambiguous. Germline lookup yields CDR1 MDHEN and CDR2 SYDVKM. Trimming stripped 6 bases from V and 2 bases from J, with 5 bases between. The CDR3 is made up of 12 amino acids. As DNA, the CDR3 is TGTGCCAGCAGCGAGGCTGGAAACACCATATATTTT. This encodes CASSEAGNTIYF.

The CDR3, as DNA: TGTGCCAGCAGTGGGGACACGACCTACAATGAGCAGTTCTTC. This encodes CASSGDTTYNEQFF. The V gene is TRBV2, the J gene TRBJ2-1, with D maybe TRBD1 (6 bases). CDR3 length equals 14 residues. V was shortened by 4 bases and J by 2 bases, with 9 bases between the two germline ends. Germline CDR1 is SNHLY and CDR2 is FYNNEI.

The V and J genes are TRBV5-1 and TRBJ2-3; 9 bases fit TRBD1. The ends lost 4 bases at V and 4 bases at J; junction bases unmatched: 10. CDR1 is SGHRS, CDR2 YFSETQ, per germline. The CDR3 contains 16 residues. The CDR3 protein is CASSPTPGQGADTQYF. The CDR3, as DNA: TGCGCCAGCAGCCCGACCCCGGGACAGGGAGCAGATACGCAGTATTTT.

The rearrangement joins TRBV5-4 to TRBJ2-5; 11 bases map to TRBD1. Germline CDR1 SGHNT, CDR2 YYREEE (reference sequence). V dropped 4 bases and J dropped 4; count of bases not matched to a gene: 9. This CDR3 region has 16 residues. The CDR3 sequence: CASSKRTGGFGETQYF. The CDR3 nucleotides read TGTGCCAGCAGCAAGAGGACAGGGGGCTTTGGAGAGACCCAGTACTTC.

The table lists this clone with a few counts. The chain uses TRBV9 and TRBJ1-6; TRBD1 matches at 10 bases. V was pared by 1 base and J by 7 bases, with 8 bases of the junction left unmatched. The length of the CDR3 is 17 residues. Per the germline V gene, CDR1 is SGDLS and CDR2 is YYNGEE. CDR3 loop: CASSVTWTGGSNSPLHF. Written as DNA, the CDR3 is TGTGCCAGCAGCGTAACCTGGACAGGGGGTTCCAATTCACCCCTCCACTTT. Complete variable domain (other parts from reference TRBV9 and TRBJ1-6): DSGVTQTPKHLITATGQRVTLRCSPRSGDLSVYWYQQSLDQGLQFLIQYYNGEERAKGNILERFSAQQFPDLHSELNLSSLELGDSALYFCASSVTWTGGSNSPLHFGNGTRLTVT.

The CDR3 nucleotides are TGTGCCAGCAGTTTATGGGTCAGGGGGCGTGAGCAGTTCTTC. It translates to CASSLWVRGREQFF. The chain recombines TRBV27 with TRBJ2-1, with TRBD1 matching over 8 bases. V shed 1 base, J shed 9 bases, and the junction held 5 bases outside the gene matches. The CDR3 extends over 14 amino acids. Germline V gives CDR1 MNHEY, CDR2 SMNVEV (reference sequence).

The V gene is TRBV28, the J gene TRBJ1-3, with TRBD1 as a possible D gene (5 bases). The CDR3 spans 17 residues. CDR1 is MDHEN, CDR2 SYDVKM, per germline. V lost 6 bases and J 0 bases, leaving 18 bases between the germline ends. CDR3 amino acids: CASRPWGYRSSGNTIYF. CDR3 DNA: TGTGCCAGCAGACCTTGGGGCTATAGGAGCTCTGGAAACACCATATATTTT.